Listed below are T cell receptor beta chains from one sample, sequenced in a study of response to subunit inactivated influenza vaccine. Each CDR3 protein gets one entry after TCRdb re-called the RT-PCR reads with MiXCR. The sample has around 480,000 distinct CDR3 sequences; about 10% are singletons. The sample here was PBMCs from blood, taken 40 to 50 days after vaccination. All receptors come from a man between 50 and 59 years old who received an inactivated influenza vaccine. The CDR3 runs from the conserved cysteine through the conserved F or W. The D gene is left open where the match is weak. Size values are once, few and many counts, or a class for expanded clones, and some rows have none.

j_gene,v_gene,abundance,d_gene,CDR3nt,CDR3aa
TRBJ2-3,TRBV20-1,-,-,TGCAGTGCTTCGGGGGTCTACGACACAGATACGCAGTATTTT,CSASGVYDTDTQYF
TRBJ2-1,TRBV9,few,TRBD2,TGTGCCAGCAGCGTACAGGGACTAGCGGGTGAGCAGTTCTTC,CASSVQGLAGEQFF
TRBJ1-2,TRBV10-3,few,TRBD1,TGTGCCATCAGTGACCTCCCGGGTAGGGGGCTCTATGGCTACACCTTC,CAISDLPGRGLYGYTF
TRBJ2-7,TRBV29-1,few,TRBD1,TGCAGCGTTGAATTCGGGACAGGGGGTACCTACGAGCAGTACTTC,CSVEFGTGGTYEQYF
TRBJ2-1,TRBV11-2,-,-,TGTGCCAGCAGGGACCCCTCCTACAATGAGCAGTTCTTC,CASRDPSYNEQFF
TRBJ2-5,TRBV5-4,-,TRBD2,TGTGCCAGCAGCCGGGACTACGAAGAGACCCAGTACTTC,CASSRDYEETQYF
TRBJ2-1,TRBV5-4,-,TRBD2,TGTGCCAGCAGCATGAGCGCGGGAGGGGCGTACAATGAGCAGTTCTTC,CASSMSAGGAYNEQFF
TRBJ2-2,TRBV20-1,few,-,TGCAGTGCCCAACCACCCCCGTCCGGGGAGCTGTTTTTT,CSAQPPPSGELFF
TRBJ2-1,TRBV14,few,TRBD1,TGTGCCAGCAGCTATTCGAGGACAGGGTCCGGTGAGCAGTTCTTC,CASSYSRTGSGEQFF
TRBJ2-7,TRBV14,-,-,TGTGCCAGCAGCCAAGTTGGATTCGAGCAGTACTTC,CASSQVGFEQYF
TRBJ1-1,TRBV12-3/TRBV12-4,few,-,TGTGCCAGCAGTTTTCGGTGGGGGAACACTGAAGCTTTCTTT,CASSFRWGNTEAFF
TRBJ2-2,TRBV6-1,few,TRBD1,TGTGCCAGCAGGCAGGGGGCGGAAAGCGGGGAGCTGTTTTTT,CASRQGAESGELFF
TRBJ2-7,TRBV7-8,few,TRBD1,TGTGCCAGCAGCAACCCCGGGACAGGGGGGGGGGTAATCCACGAGCAGTACTTC,CASSNPGTGGGVIHEQYF
TRBJ1-5,TRBV12-3/TRBV12-4,few,-,TGTGCCAGCAGCGGACGGAGCCCGCAAGCCCAGCATTTT,CASSGRSPQAQHF
TRBJ1-1,TRBV2,-,TRBD1,TGTGCCAGCAGGCCCCTAGGGACAGCGAACACTGAAGCTTTCTTT,CASRPLGTANTEAFF
TRBJ2-1,TRBV7-9,few,TRBD1,TGTGCCAGCCCCCGTCCGGGGACAGGGTACAATGAGCAGTTCTTC,CASPRPGTGYNEQFF
TRBJ1-5,TRBV5-6,many,TRBD1,TGTGCCAGCAACAACCGGGACAGAGATCAGCCCCAGCATTTT,CASNNRDRDQPQHF
TRBJ2-7,TRBV5-1,many,-,TGCGCCAGCGGGAAGGGGCAGTTTCCCAACGAGCAGTACTTC,CASGKGQFPNEQYF
TRBJ1-6,TRBV5-5,many,-,TGTGCCAGCAGCTTGGCCCCCACGGGTTTAGGTTCACCCCTCCACTTT,CASSLAPTGLGSPLHF
TRBJ2-2,TRBV5-1,many,-,TGCGCCAGCAGTCCCGAGGCCGCGAACACCGGGGAGCTGTTTTTT,CASSPEAANTGELFF
TRBJ1-2,TRBV12-3/TRBV12-4,many,-,TGTGCCAGCAGTTCAACAGGCCCCTATGGCTACACCTTC,CASSSTGPYGYTF
TRBJ2-3,TRBV9,-,TRBD1,TGTGCCAGCAGCCTCTCCGGGACAGTGGTAGATACGCAGTATTTT,CASSLSGTVVDTQYF
TRBJ1-5,TRBV12-3/TRBV12-4,many,TRBD1,TGTGCCAGTCAACAGGGGGTGAATCAGCCCCAGCATTTT,CASQQGVNQPQHF
TRBJ2-3,TRBV20-1,many,-,TGCAGCCCAGAGGCGGGGAGCACAGATACGCAGTATTTT,CSPEAGSTDTQYF
TRBJ2-3,TRBV7-2,few,TRBD2,TGTGCCAGCAGCTCCGGAGCGGGGGGTAGCACAGATACGCAGTATTTT,CASSSGAGGSTDTQYF
TRBJ2-2,TRBV20-1,many,TRBD2,TGCAGTGCAGACCCGTCCCCCACTAGCGGGAGAGGGACCGGGGAGCTGTTTTTT,CSADPSPTSGRGTGELFF
TRBJ1-2,TRBV5-1,few,-,TGCGCCAGCAGCTTGGCGCCGGGGGGCAACTATGGCTACACCTTC,CASSLAPGGNYGYTF
TRBJ1-5,TRBV6-2/TRBV6-3,many,-,TGTGCCAGCAGTTATTTTTCAACAGGGCCCCAGCATTTT,CASSYFSTGPQHF
TRBJ2-7,TRBV5-1,few,-,TGCGCCAGCAGCCCCGACGGCAGTTCTGGCAACGAGCAGTACTTC,CASSPDGSSGNEQYF
TRBJ2-1,TRBV6-2/TRBV6-3,few,-,TGTGCCAGCCAGGACGTGAATGAGCAGTTCTTC,CASQDVNEQFF
TRBJ2-3,TRBV29-1,few,TRBD1,TGCAGCGCGATGGGGTGGACAGGGGGGACAGATACGCAGTATTTT,CSAMGWTGGTDTQYF
TRBJ2-1,TRBV11-2,-,-,TGTGCCAGCAGACCACTGGACAGAGTAAACAATGAGCAGTTCTTC,CASRPLDRVNNEQFF
TRBJ2-1,TRBV12-3/TRBV12-4,many,-,TGTGCCAGCAGTTCAACCGACTGGTCGCTTGAGCAGTTCTTC,CASSSTDWSLEQFF
TRBJ2-3,TRBV11-2,-,TRBD1,TGTGCCAGCAGCTTAATCGCGACAGGGGCCTTAGATACGCAGTATTTT,CASSLIATGALDTQYF
TRBJ2-2,TRBV7-9,few,TRBD1,TGTGCCAGCGAAATCCGGGGACAGGGGAAGACCGGGGAGCTGTTTTTT,CASEIRGQGKTGELFF
TRBJ2-3,TRBV5-1,many,-,TGCGCCAGCAGCACGACAAGTTCAGATACGCAGTATTTT,CASSTTSSDTQYF
TRBJ2-3,TRBV10-3,-,-,TGTGCCATCAGCTTCTCGGACACAGATACGCAGTATTTT,CAISFSDTDTQYF
TRBJ1-2,TRBV12-3/TRBV12-4,many,-,TGTGCCAGCAGCCCCGCAGGGAACTATGGCTACACCTTC,CASSPAGNYGYTF
TRBJ2-1,TRBV6-2/TRBV6-3,-,TRBD1,TGTGCCAGCAGTAACCGACAGGGCGGGAATGAGCAGTTCTTC,CASSNRQGGNEQFF